This passage covers 12 T cell receptor beta chains from one sample sequenced in a study of blood T cell repertoires in COVID-19 (dated by TCRdb to the early 2020s). The method behind the library was the immunoSEQ multiplex PCR assay. As stored in TCRdb, this immuneACCESS dataset retains in-frame rearrangements with V and J assigned. A fraction of the clones does not appear; measured against another copy, unresolved V genes explain less than half of the discrepancy, and the remainder lacks a known reason. This sample holds hundreds of thousands of clones; roughly nine tenths were observed only once. The ten largest clones take up 2.6% of the sample. Sequenced: PBMCs or T cells enriched from blood (not recorded which). The receptor set was obtained from a man in his sixties who had recovered from COVID-19.

This chain's CDR3 is CAIKRDSGSYEQYF. The DNA of the CDR3 is TGTGCCATTAAAAGGGACAGTGGCTCCTACGAGCAGTACTTC. The chain employs TRBV6-5 and TRBJ2-7; 7 bases agree with TRBD1. This CDR3 contains 14 residues. V shed 10 bases and J 0 bases; nucleotides not matched to a gene: 9. Germline V gene lookup returns CDR1 MNHEY and CDR2 SVGAGI.

This chain uses TRBV6-2 or TRBV6-3 with TRBJ1-6; 7 positions agree with TRBD1. From germline, CDR1 is MNHEY and CDR2 SVGEGT. The CDR3 consists of 13 residues. Trimming took 2 bases from V and 10 from J; bases not matched to a gene: 2. This CDR3 reads CASSYAQGSPLHF. CDR3 DNA sequence: TGTGCCAGCAGTTACGCACAGGGGTCACCCCTCCACTTT.

The genes are TRBV5-4 and TRBJ2-4; 10 nucleotides match TRBD2. Germline V gene data show CDR1 as SGHNT and CDR2 as YYREEE (reference sequence). After removal of 0 bases from V and 10 bases from J, the junction contained 16 bases not matched to a gene. This CDR3 spans 18 amino acids. The CDR3 sequence is CASSLEVVAGGPSGIQYF. The CDR3 DNA follows: TGTGCCAGCAGCTTGGAGGTGGTAGCGGGGGGCCCATCGGGGATTCAGTACTTC.

V usage is TRBV2 and J usage is TRBJ2-7; possible D gene TRBD1, 5 bases. Trimming took 4 bases from V and 3 from J, leaving 10 bases between them. The CDR3 loop spans 13 amino acids. Germline V gives CDR1 SNHLY, CDR2 FYNNEI. The DNA of the CDR3 is TGTGCCAGCAGTGGGTTGCAGGGCTACGAGCAGTACTTC. Amino acids: CASSGLQGYEQYF. Full variable domain (outside the CDR3, taken from reference TRBV2 and TRBJ2-7): EPEVTQTPSHQVTQMGQEVILRCVPISNHLYFYWYRQILGQKVEFLVSFYNNEISEKSEIFDDQFSVERPDGSNFTLKIRSTKLEDSAMYFCASSGLQGYEQYFGPGTRLTVT.

Concerning this clone itself: Sequence at one end of the junction differs from germline and may be a read error. V is TRBV7-7 and J is TRBJ1-1; unclear D gene. CDR1 SSHAT and CDR2 FNYEAQ come from the germline V gene (reference sequence). There are 13 residues in the CDR3. The CDR3 is CASSLEAGTEAFF. The CDR3 DNA follows: TGTGCTAGCAGCTTAGAGGCGGGAACTGAAGCTTTCTTT.

The gene calls are TRBV23-1 and TRBJ2-3; 9 positions agree with TRBD1. TRBV23-1 is recorded as an ORF, its role being uncertain. The CDR3 runs to 15 residues. With V trimmed by 4 bases and J by 7 bases, 9 bases remained unmatched. DNA of the CDR3: TGCGCCAGCAGTCGCGCCGGGGACAGGGTAAATACGCAGTATTTT. This gives the protein CASSRAGDRVNTQYF.

This rearrangement joins TRBV9 to TRBJ2-1; 7 bases match TRBD1. Per the germline V gene, CDR1 is SGDLS and CDR2 is YYNGEE. The V gene end was trimmed by 0 bases and the J gene end by 6 bases; junction bases not matched to a gene: 3. CDR3 length equals 14 residues. The chain's CDR3 is CASSVVAGGNEQFF. CDR3 DNA: TGTGCCAGCAGCGTAGTGGCAGGGGGCAATGAGCAGTTCTTC.

In its sample, this clone was seen once. The V gene is TRBV7-8, the J gene TRBJ1-2; 8 nucleotides match TRBD1. Germline CDR1 and CDR2: SGHVS and FQNEAQ. Trimming at V came to 6 bases and at J to 4 bases, leaving 4 bases not matched to a gene. This CDR3 spans 13 amino acids. The CDR3 protein is CASRDREGYGYTF. The CDR3 DNA reads TGTGCCAGCAGGGACAGGGAGGGCTATGGCTACACCTTC.

The chain combines TRBV29-1 with TRBJ2-7; 9 nucleotides agree with TRBD1. This CDR3 has 14 amino acids. V shed 6 bases, J shed 2 bases, and the junction held 8 bases outside the gene matches. Germline V gene data show CDR1 as SQVTM and CDR2 as ANQGSEA. The CDR3, as DNA: TGCAGCGTAAAAGAGGGGACAGGGCCCTACGAGCAGTACTTC. It codes for CSVKEGTGPYEQYF.

The chain uses TRBV20-1 and TRBJ2-3, with TRBD2 identical over 7 bases. There are 16 residues in the CDR3. CDR1 is DFQATT, CDR2 SNEGSKA, per germline (reference sequence). With 3 bases clipped from V and 4 bases from J, the junction kept 13 bases outside the gene matches. CDR3 loop: CSASLHGLGRPDTQYF. CDR3 DNA sequence: TGCAGTGCTAGTTTGCATGGACTAGGGCGCCCAGATACGCAGTATTTT.

This chain uses TRBV29-1 with TRBJ2-1; 12 positions agree with TRBD2. CDR1 and CDR2 (germline): SQVTM, ANQGSEA. The CDR3 covers 16 residues. V trimming: 6 bases; J trimming: 0 bases; junction bases outside the gene matches: 6. CDR3 amino acids: CSVIGLAGSSYNEQFF. The CDR3, as DNA: TGCAGCGTGATCGGACTAGCGGGAAGCTCCTACAATGAGCAGTTCTTC.

The rearrangement uses TRBV4-2 and TRBJ2-5; 12 bases fit TRBD2. Trimming took 1 base from V and 5 from J; bases not matched to a gene: 14. The CDR3 length is 19 residues. Germline V gene lookup returns CDR1 LGHNA and CDR2 YNFKEQ. CDR3 bases: TGTGCCAGCAGCCAAGCTTCTACCTATTCTAGCGGGAGGGCTGAGACCCAGTACTTC. It translates to CASSQASTYSSGRAETQYF.